This T cell receptor beta chain comes out of a study of CD8 T cells in ankylosing spondylitis (dated by TCRdb to the late 2010s). Notes on the research overall: The study set out to find disease-linked TCR variants by profiling T cell receptor beta repertoires in ankylosing spondylitis patients and healthy donors. The full study cohort was made up of about 25 ankylosing spondylitis patients and more than 90 healthy donors. Peripheral blood was sampled, and synovial fluid was also collected from ankylosing spondylitis patients.

V lost 3 bases and J lost 5 bases; the stretch between them is 8 bases long. From the cysteine through the phenylalanine, the CDR3 covers 14 amino acids. Just CDR3 DNA is preserved here, 42 bases in frame from base 1. For CDR1 and CDR2, the germline V gene lists MNHNS and SASEGT. TCRdb shows the sequencer as Illumina HiSeq 2500. TCR beta libraries were prepared by quantitative 5'-RACE with molecular barcodes. On the study's bioinformatics: A new computational method based on a probabilistic model of VDJ rearrangement was used to identify disease-linked TCR variants. Using fastp trimming at Q25 and MiXCR clonotype assembly, TCRdb reanalyzed the public sequencing data and kept in-frame beta chains. Identical CDR3 protein sequences are pooled into one entry, listed with their most common genes and DNA. What appears here as the V and J calls and clone size reflects TCRdb's work, not the paper's. The sample includes under 550,000 distinct CDR3 sequences, with 26% observed a single time. Together, the top ten hold 0.89% of the sample.

The paper's findings and limits, for the study overall: Significant enrichment of the disease-linked clones was reported in matched synovial fluid samples from ankylosing spondylitis patients. The disease-linked clones showed a CD8+ phenotype and occurred at relatively low frequencies in peripheral blood. Some of the motif variants had been reported before in the synovial fluid and blood of reactive arthritis patients, a finding that suggests common disease-initiation mechanisms. A TCR beta motif made up of under ten highly homologous amino acid variants appeared to be characteristic of blood from ankylosing spondylitis patients.

As concerns this clonotype: The antigen it binds to is not known. The sample holds no much larger clone one base away, and base qualities are not on file.

The sequence was collected from a male donor with ankylosing spondylitis. Material for sequencing was blood, either unsorted or a sorted T cell fraction (not recorded which). The chain couples TRBV6-1 to TRBJ1-6; 6 matching bases give a weak D call of TRBD1. For the CDR3, the sequence is CASSDRGNNSPLHF. The bases are TGTGCCAGCAGTGACAGGGGCAATAATTCACCCCTCCACTTT.